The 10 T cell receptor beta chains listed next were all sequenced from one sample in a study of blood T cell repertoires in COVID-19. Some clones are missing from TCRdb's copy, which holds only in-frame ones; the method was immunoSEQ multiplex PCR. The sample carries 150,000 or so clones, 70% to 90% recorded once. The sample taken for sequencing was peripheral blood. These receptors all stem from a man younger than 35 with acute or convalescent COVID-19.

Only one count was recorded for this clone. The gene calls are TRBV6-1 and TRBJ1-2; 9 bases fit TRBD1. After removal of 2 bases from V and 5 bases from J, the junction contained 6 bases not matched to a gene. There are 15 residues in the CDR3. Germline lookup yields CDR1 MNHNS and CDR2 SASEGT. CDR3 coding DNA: TGTGCCAGCAGTGAATATCGGACAGGGGTTTATGGCTACACCTTC. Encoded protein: CASSEYRTGVYGYTF.

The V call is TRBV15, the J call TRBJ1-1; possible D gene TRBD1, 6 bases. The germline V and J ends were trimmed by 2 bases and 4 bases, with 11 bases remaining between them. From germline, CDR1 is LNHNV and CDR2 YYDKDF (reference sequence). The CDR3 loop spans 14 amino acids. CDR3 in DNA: TGTGCCACCAGCAGAAACAGGGAGGGCACTGAAGCTTTCTTT. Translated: CATSRNREGTEAFF.

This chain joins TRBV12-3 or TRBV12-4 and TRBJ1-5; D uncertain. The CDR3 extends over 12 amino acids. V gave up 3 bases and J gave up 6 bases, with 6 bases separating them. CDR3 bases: TGTGCCAGCAGTTTTGTTAGTCAGCCCCAGCATTTT. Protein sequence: CASSFVSQPQHF.

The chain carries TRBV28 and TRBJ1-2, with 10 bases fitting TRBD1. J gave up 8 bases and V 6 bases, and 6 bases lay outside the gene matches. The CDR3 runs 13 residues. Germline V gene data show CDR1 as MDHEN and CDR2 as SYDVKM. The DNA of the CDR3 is TGTGCCAGCAGACCGACAGGGGGCAAGGGCTACACCTTC. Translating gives CASRPTGGKGYTF.

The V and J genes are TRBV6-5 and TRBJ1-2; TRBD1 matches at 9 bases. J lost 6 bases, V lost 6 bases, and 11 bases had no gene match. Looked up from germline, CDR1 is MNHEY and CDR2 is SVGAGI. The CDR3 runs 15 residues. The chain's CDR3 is CASRKGRTGVNGYTF. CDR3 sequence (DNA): TGTGCCAGCAGAAAAGGCCGGACAGGGGTTAATGGCTACACCTTC.

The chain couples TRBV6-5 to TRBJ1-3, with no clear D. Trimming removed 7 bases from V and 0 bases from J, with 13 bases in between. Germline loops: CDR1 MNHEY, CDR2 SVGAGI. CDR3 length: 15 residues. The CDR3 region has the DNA TGTGCCAGCACCGAGGGCCGGAGCTCTGGAAACACCATATATTTT. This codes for CASTEGRSSGNTIYF.

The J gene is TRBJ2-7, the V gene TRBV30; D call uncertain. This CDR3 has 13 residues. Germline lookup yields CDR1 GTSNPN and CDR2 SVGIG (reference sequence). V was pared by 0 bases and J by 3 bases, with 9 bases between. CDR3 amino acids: CAWSVSQNYEQYF. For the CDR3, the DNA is TGTGCCTGGAGTGTATCCCAGAACTACGAGCAGTACTTC.

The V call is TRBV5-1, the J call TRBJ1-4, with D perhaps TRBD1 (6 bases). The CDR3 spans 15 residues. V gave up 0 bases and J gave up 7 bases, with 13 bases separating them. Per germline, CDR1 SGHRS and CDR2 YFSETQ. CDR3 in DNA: TGCGCCAGCAGCTTGGAGGGCCGCAGGGGTGAAAAACTGTTTTTT. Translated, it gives CASSLEGRRGEKLFF. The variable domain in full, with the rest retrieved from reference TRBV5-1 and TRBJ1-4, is KAGVTQTPRYLIKTRGQQVTLSCSPISGHRSVSWYQQTPGQGLQFLFEYFSETQRNKGNFPGRFSGRQFSNSRSEMNVSTLELGDSALYLCASSLEGRRGEKLFFGSGTQLSVL.

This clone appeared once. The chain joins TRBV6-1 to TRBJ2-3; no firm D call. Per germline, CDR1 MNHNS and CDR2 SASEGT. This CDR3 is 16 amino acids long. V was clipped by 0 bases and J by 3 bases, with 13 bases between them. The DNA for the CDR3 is TGTGCCAGCAGTGAAGCCACAATTTCGATGACAGATACGCAGTATTTT. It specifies CASSEATISMTDTQYF.

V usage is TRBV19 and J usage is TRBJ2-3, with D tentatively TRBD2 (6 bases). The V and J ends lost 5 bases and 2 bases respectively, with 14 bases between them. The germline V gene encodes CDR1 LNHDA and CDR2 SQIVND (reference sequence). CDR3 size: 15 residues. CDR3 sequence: CASSSIAAYTDTQYF. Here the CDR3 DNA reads TGTGCCAGTAGTTCCATAGCGGCATACACAGATACGCAGTATTTT.